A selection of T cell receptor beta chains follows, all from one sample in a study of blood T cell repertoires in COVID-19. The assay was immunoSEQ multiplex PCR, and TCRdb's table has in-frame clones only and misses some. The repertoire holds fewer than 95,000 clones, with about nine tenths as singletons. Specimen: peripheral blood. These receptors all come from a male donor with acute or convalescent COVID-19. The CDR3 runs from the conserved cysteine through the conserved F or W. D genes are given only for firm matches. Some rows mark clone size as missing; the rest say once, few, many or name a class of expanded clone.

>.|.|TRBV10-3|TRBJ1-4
TGTGCCATCAGTGACTCGGGAAGTAATGAAAAACTGTTTTTT
CAISDSGSNEKLFF
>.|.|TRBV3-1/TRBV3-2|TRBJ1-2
TGTGCCAGCAGCCAAGAAGGGTCAGGGGTGGGAGGCTACACCTTC
CASSQEGSGVGGYTF
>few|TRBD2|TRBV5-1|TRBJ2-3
TGCGCCAGCAGCCCGGGACTAGCGGGGGCCCGCACAGATACGCAGTATTTT
CASSPGLAGARTDTQYF
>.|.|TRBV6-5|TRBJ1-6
TGTGCCAGCATCTTGGCGGGCGCGAGGTCACCCCTCCACTTT
CASILAGARSPLHF
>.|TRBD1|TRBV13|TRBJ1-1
TGTGCCAGCAGTTCGGGACAGGGTAGCACTGAAGCTTTCTTT
CASSSGQGSTEAFF
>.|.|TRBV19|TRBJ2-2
TGTGCCAGTACAAGTCCAGCCGGGGAGCTGTTTTTT
CASTSPAGELFF
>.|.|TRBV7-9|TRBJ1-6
TGTGCCAGCAGCCCCGTAGGGGAATTGAATTCACCCCTCCACTTT
CASSPVGELNSPLHF
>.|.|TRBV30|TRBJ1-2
TGTGCCTGGAACGGCAGGGACTATGGCTACACCTTC
CAWNGRDYGYTF
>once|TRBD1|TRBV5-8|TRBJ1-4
TGTGCCAGCAGCCAGGGGGGAACTTCGGACGAAAAACTGTTTTTT
CASSQGGTSDEKLFF
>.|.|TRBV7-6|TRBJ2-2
TGTGCCAGCAGCTTGGACACGGGCGGGGAGCTGTTTTTT
CASSLDTGGELFF
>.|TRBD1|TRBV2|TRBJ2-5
TGTGCCAGCAGAGCCCCCCTGAGGGGGCTGACCCAGTACTTC
CASRAPLRGLTQYF
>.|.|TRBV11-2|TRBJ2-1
TGTGCCAGCAGCTTAGGGTGGGCAGGTAATGAGCAGTTCTTC
CASSLGWAGNEQFF
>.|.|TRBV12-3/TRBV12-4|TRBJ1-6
TGTGCCAGCAGTTTAGGCGGAAATTCACCCCTCCACTTT
CASSLGGNSPLHF
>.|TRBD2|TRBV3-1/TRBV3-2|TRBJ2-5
TGTGCCAGCAGCCGAAACCCCCTAGCGGGGGGTGAGGAGACCCAGTACTTC
CASSRNPLAGGEETQYF
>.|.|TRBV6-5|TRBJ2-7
TGTGCCAGCAGTTACTCGGTGGCGGACGAGCAGTACTTC
CASSYSVADEQYF
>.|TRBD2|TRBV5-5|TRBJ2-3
TGTGCCAGCAGCTTTTCGGGACTAGCAGGAGATACGCAGTATTTT
CASSFSGLAGDTQYF
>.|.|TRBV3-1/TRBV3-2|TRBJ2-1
TGTGCCAGCAGATTCCGGGACTCGTCCTACAATGAGCAGTTCTTC
CASRFRDSSYNEQFF
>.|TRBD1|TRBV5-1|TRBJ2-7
TGCGCCAGCAGCTTGGCGACCGGGACAGGGTTTCCCCACGAGCAGTACTTC
CASSLATGTGFPHEQYF
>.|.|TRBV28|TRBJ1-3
TGTGCCAGCAGTCGTACAGGGAGCGGGGGTTTTAACACCATATATTTT
CASSRTGSGGFNTIYF
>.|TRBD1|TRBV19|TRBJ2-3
TGTGCCAGTAGTCCCTACAGGGGAGAAGATACGCAGTATTTT
CASSPYRGEDTQYF
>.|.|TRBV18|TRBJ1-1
TGTGCCAGCTCACTAGGCCAGGTACTGAACACTGAAGCTTTCTTT
CASSLGQVLNTEAFF
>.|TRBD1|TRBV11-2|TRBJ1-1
TGTGCCAGCAGCGATCCCTCCGGGACAGGGGGCCCTGAAGCTTTCTTT
CASSDPSGTGGPEAFF
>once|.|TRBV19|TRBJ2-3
TGTGCCAGTAGTATTGGGCAGGGTAGAACAGATACGCAGTATTTT
CASSIGQGRTDTQYF
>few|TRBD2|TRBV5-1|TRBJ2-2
TGCGCCAGCAGCTGGACTAGCGGGGGGGCCGCCGGGGAGCTGTTTTTT
CASSWTSGGAAGELFF
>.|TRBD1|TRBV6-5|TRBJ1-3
TGTGCCAGCAGGGGACAGGGAGTTTCTGGAAACACCATATATTTT
CASRGQGVSGNTIYF
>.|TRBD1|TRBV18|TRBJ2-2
TGTGCCAGCTCACCGAGGGGGCTCACCGGGGAGCTGTTTTTT
CASSPRGLTGELFF
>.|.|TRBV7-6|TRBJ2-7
TGTGCCAGCAGCTTAGTTGACACAAACGAGCAGTACTTC
CASSLVDTNEQYF
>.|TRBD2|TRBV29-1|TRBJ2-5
TGCAGCGTTGGGGTAGCGGGGATACAAGAGACCCAGTACTTC
CSVGVAGIQETQYF
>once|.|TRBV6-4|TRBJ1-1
TGTGCCAGCAGTGACGGCCCAGGCACTGAAGCTTTCTTT
CASSDGPGTEAFF
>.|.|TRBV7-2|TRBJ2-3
TGTGCCAGCAGCACCCGAGGTGGCGGGGCAGGAGGGGATACGCAGTATTTT
CASSTRGGGAGGDTQYF
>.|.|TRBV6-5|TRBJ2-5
TGTGCCAGCAGTAGGGGTGAGACCCAGTACTTC
CASSRGETQYF
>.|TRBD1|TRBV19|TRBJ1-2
TGTGCCAGTAGTATCACAGGGGACTATGGCTACACCTTC
CASSITGDYGYTF
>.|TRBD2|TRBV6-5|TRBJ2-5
TGTGCCAGCAGTTTCGGACTAGCGTTAGAGACCCAGTACTTC
CASSFGLALETQYF
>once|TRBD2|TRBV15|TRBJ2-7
TGTGCCACCAGCAGAGAAATACCCGGGACTAGCGGGTACGAGCAGTACTTC
CATSREIPGTSGYEQYF
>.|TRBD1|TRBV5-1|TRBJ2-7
TGCGCCAGCAGCCTAAGGACAGGGGGGGCCGAGCAGTACTTC
CASSLRTGGAEQYF
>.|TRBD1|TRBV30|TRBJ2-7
TGTGCCTTGACAGGGGACTCCTACGAGCAGTACTTC
CALTGDSYEQYF
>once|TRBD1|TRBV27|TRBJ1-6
TGTGCCAGCAGTTTAACAGGGGCCTCCTATAATTCACCCCTCCACTTT
CASSLTGASYNSPLHF
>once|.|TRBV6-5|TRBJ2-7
TGTGCCAGCAGCCCAGTGGGGGGGCGGGGCGAGCAGTACTTC
CASSPVGGRGEQYF
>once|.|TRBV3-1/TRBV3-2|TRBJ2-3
TGTGCCAGCAGTCGAGGGTCAGATACGCAGTATTTT
CASSRGSDTQYF
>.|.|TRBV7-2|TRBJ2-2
TGTGCCAGCAGCTTAATAGCCGGGAACACCGGGGAGCTGTTTTTT
CASSLIAGNTGELFF
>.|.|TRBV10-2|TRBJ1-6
TGCGCCAGCAGTGCGCAGGGGACTTCACCCCTCCACTTT
CASSAQGTSPLHF
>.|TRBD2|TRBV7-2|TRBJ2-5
TGTGCCAGCAGGCTTAGCGGGGCAGGGGAAGAGACCCAGTACTTC
CASRLSGAGEETQYF
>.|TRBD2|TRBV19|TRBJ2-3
TGTGCCAGTAGTATGGGAGCGGGGGCCACAGATACGCAGTATTTT
CASSMGAGATDTQYF
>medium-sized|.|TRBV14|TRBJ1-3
TGTGCCAGCGGGCCCCAGGGAAACACCATATATTTT
CASGPQGNTIYF
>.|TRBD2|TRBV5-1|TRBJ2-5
TGCGCCAGCAGCTTGGGACTAGCGGGGGGAAGGATGGAGACCCAGTACTTC
CASSLGLAGGRMETQYF
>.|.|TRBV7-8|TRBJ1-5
TGTGCCAGCAGCTTAGGCCAGGGAGGTCAGCCCCAGCATTTT
CASSLGQGGQPQHF